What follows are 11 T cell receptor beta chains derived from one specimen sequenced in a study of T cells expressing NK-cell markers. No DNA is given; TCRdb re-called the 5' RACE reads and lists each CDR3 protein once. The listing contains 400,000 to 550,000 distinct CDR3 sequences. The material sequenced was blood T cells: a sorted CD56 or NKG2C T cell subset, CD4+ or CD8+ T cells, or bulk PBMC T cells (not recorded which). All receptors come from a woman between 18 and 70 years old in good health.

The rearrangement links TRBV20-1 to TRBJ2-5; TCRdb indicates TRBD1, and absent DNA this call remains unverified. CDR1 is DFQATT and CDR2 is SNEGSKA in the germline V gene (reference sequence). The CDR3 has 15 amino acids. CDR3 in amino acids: CSAREGTGTAETQYF.

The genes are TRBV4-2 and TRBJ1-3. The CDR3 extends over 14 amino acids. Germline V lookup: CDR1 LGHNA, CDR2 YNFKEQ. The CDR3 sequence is CASSQDPGGNTIYF.

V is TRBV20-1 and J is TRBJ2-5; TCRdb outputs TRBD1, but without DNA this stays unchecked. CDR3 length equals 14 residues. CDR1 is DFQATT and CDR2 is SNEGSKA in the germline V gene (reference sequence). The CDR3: CSASLLRQGETQYF.

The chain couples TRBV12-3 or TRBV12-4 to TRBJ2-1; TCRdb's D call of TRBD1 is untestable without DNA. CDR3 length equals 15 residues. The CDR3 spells CASSGRGLGDNEQFF.

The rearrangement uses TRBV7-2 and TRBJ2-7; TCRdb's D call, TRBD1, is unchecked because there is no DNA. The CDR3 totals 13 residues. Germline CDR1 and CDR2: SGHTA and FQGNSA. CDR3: CASSIIDSYEQYF.

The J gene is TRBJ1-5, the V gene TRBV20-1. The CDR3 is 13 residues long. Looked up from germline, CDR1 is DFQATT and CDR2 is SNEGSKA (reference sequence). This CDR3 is CSARDNSNQPQHF.

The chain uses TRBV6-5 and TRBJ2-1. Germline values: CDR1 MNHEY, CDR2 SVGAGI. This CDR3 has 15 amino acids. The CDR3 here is CASSYSGFGYGEQFF.

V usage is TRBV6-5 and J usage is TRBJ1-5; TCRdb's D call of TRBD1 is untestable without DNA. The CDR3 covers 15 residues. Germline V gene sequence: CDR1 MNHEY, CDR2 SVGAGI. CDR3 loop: CASSYSGGTNQPQHF.

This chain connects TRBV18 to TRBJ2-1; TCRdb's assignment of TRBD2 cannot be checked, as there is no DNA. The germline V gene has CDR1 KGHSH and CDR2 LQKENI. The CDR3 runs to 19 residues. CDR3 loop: CASSFGTSGRFVSRNEQFF.

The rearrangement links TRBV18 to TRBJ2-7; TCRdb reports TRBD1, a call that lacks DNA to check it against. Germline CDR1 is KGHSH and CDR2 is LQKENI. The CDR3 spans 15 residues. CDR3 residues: CASSATGGYSYEQYF.

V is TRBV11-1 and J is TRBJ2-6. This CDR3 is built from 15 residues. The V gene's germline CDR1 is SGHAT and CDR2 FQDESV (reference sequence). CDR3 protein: CASSEKVSGANVLTF.